Given below is one TCR beta chain in context. Antigen specificity is unknown. Trimming left V 5 bases short and J 5 bases short, with 10 bases between. The CDR3 consists of 13 residues. CDR1 is KGHSH, CDR2 LQKENI, per germline. Sequenced by immunoSEQ multiplex PCR; TCRdb stores in-frame clones only, minus some. This sample has about 53,000 clones, with more than 80% found just once. This sample was taken from a study of OX40 agonist ivuxolimab in advanced cancers. Regarding the study as a whole: There were, on average, more expanded clones in CD8+ T cells than in CD4+. Some of the nonresponding patients also showed low levels of normalized T-cell clonal expansion.

This TCR was sampled from an adult with an advanced solid tumor such as melanoma, head and neck, liver or kidney cancer. The material was CD4+ or CD8+ T cells sorted from blood, obtained in a trial of the OX40 agonist ivuxolimab. This chain links TRBV18 with TRBJ1-5; D perhaps matches TRBD1 (5 bases). CDR3 sequence (DNA): TGTGCCAGCTCAGCCGACAGATATCAGCCCCAGCATTTT. It specifies CASSADRYQPQHF.